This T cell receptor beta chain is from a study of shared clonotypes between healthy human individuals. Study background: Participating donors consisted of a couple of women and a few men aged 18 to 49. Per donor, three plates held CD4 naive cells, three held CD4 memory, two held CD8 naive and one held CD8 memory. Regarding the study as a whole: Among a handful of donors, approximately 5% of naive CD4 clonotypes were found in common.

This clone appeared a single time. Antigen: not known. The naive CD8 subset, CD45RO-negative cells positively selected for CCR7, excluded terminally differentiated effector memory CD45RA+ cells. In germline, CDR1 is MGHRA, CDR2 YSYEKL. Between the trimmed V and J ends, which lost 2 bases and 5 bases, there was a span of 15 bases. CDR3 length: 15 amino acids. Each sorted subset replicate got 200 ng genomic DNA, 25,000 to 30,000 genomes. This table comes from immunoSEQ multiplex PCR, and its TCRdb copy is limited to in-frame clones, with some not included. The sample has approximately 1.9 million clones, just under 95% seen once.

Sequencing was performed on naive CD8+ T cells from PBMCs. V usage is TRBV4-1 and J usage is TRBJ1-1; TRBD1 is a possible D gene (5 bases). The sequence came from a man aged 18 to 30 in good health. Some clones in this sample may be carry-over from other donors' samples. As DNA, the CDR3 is TGCGCCAGCAGCCAACCCTCCCCCCGGGGGACTGAAGCTTTCTTT. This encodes CASSQPSPRGTEAFF.